The entry below gives a single T cell receptor beta chain sequence along with its context. This clonotype was seen a few times. Its antigen is not yet known. Base-call qualities are not available, and no considerably larger clone is one nucleotide away. From a lookup of the germline V gene, CDR1 and CDR2 are SGDLS and YYNGEE. Spanning cysteine to phenylalanine, the CDR3 consists of 13 amino acids. The CDR3 DNA has 39 bases and is translated from base 1. The trim is 0 bases for V and 5 bases for J, with a gap of 9 bases between the germline ends. This entry comes from a study of post-analysis software for immune sequencing data (dated by TCRdb to between 2014 and 2017). Some background on the complete study: Recorded disease courses included relapsing-remitting, secondary progressive and progressive-relapsing multiple sclerosis, with some patients lacking subtype annotation. The patient repertoires were set against eleven to twelve previously published healthy control repertoires from donors whose ages ranged from roughly 6 to 27 years. A subset of samples was prepared in parallel using single-end sample barcoding, then pooled and co-amplified after Illumina adapter ligation.

The research as a whole found: Patients showed significantly higher frequencies than controls for several TRBV segments, among them TRBV5-6, TRBV5-1 and TRBV20-1. Strong co-clustering of samples prepared in the same batch was shown by direct clustering with F measure, prompting a batch-effect correction. Normalized Chao1 diversity was significantly lower in multiple sclerosis patients than controls, suggesting substantial peripheral T-cell clonal expansion. The control group was slightly older than the multiple sclerosis patient group.

The library relied on PCR. Sequencing used an Illumina HiSeq 2500. Unique molecular identifiers were incorporated into TCR beta cDNA libraries to reduce PCR and sequencing biases. Roughly 500,000 cDNA molecules were obtained for every 1 to 10 million input T cells, so each molecule roughly corresponded to one T cell. The patient libraries were prepared and sequenced using the same protocol as the earlier healthy control dataset. Samples belonging to the same batch were prepared together, multiplexed and sequenced on a shared HiSeq lane. From the authors' description of their analysis: MIGEC was used to process the raw barcoded reads, and molecular identifier groups with only a single read were discarded before consensus assembly and CDR3 extraction. VDJtools was used for post-analysis of the clonotype tables, and diversity was normalized by down-sampling every dataset to the size of the smallest sample. To correct batch-related cross-sample contamination, repertoire overlap clustering matched CDR3 amino acid sequences but not nucleotide sequences. The raw public reads went through TCRdb reprocessing: fastp at Q25, MiXCR clone calling, in-frame beta chains kept. CDR3 protein sequences are deduplicated, and each keeps its most common genes and DNA. The V and J calls and clone size are TCRdb's, not the authors'. This sample holds about 770,000 distinct CDR3 sequences; about 45% were observed only once. The ten largest account for roughly 4.9% of the sample.

To demonstrate the VDJtools post-analysis software, TCR beta repertoires were profiled from the peripheral blood of about 14 young patients with multiple sclerosis. The patients with multiple sclerosis were children and adolescents between about 6 and 17 years of age. The source material was blood. The sequence was collected from a girl between 10 and 17 years old with multiple sclerosis. This sequence uses TRBV9 and TRBJ2-7; the D segment could be TRBD2, given 5 matching bases. DNA sequence: TGTGCCAGCAGCGTAGGATGGCGGGACGAGCAGTACTTC. This yields the protein CASSVGWRDEQYF.